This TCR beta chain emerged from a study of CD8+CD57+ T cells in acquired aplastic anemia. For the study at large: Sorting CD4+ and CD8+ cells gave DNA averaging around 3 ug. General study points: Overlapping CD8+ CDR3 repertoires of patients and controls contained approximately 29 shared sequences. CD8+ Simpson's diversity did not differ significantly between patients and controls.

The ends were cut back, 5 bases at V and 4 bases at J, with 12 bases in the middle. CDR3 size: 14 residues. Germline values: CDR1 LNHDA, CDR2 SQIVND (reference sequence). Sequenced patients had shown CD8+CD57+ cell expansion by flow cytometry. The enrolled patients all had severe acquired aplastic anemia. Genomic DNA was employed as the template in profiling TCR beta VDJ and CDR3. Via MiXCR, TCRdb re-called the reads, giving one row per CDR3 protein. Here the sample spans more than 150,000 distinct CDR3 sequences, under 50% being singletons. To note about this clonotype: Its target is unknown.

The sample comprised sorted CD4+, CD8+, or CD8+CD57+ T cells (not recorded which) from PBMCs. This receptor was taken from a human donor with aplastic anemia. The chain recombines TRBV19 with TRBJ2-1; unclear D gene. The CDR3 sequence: CASSSFDGYNEQFF. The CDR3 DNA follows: TGTGCCAGTAGTTCTTTCGATGGATACAATGAGCAGTTCTTC.